The source of this TCR beta chain is a study of blood T cell repertoires in COVID-19. Data came from immunoSEQ multiplex PCR; TCRdb stores just in-frame clones and leaves some out. The sample records roughly 82,000 clones, 83% being singletons. CDR3 length: 17 residues. In germline, CDR1 is SGHRS, CDR2 YFSETQ. V lost 0 bases, J lost 10 bases, and 10 bases stayed unmatched. The chain employs TRBV5-1 and TRBJ1-6; 10 nucleotides line up with TRBD1. The receptor was isolated from a woman aged 55-69 years with acute or convalescent COVID-19. What was sequenced was peripheral blood. This CDR3 reads CASSLAGTGELRSPLHF. CDR3 in DNA: TGCGCCAGCAGCTTGGCGGGGACAGGGGAACTCAGGTCACCCCTCCACTTT.